Reported below is one T cell receptor beta chain. At least ten counts were recorded for this clonotype. What antigen it recognizes has not been identified. The germline gene is not matched at one end of the junction; a read error may be the cause. The entry originates in a study of T cells after yellow fever vaccination (dated by TCRdb to 2018 to 2020). General notes on the study: Libraries from fractions with low cell numbers were prepared with the SMART-Seq v4 Ultra Low Input RNA kit. To track T-cell clones before and after primary and booster YFV17D yellow fever vaccination, bulk TCR alpha and beta repertoires were sequenced longitudinally. Bulk PBMC replicates and cell subsets were isolated from blood drawn at multiple timepoints before and after both primary and secondary immunization. Two healthy male donors made up the cohort, one aged 18 to 30 years and the other aged 30 to 39 years.

TCRdb names Illumina NovaSeq 6000 as the instrument used. TCR cDNA was made using 5'RACE template switching, a step that added a universal primer site and unique molecular identifiers. Priming of cDNA synthesis was performed from both the TCR alpha and TCR beta constant segments. Library amplification used two PCR steps, and the second PCR step added sample barcodes and sequencing adapters. Sequencing of libraries was performed on Illumina HiSeq 2500 (2x100 bp) or NovaSeq (2x150 bp). From the authors' description of their analysis: MIGEC was used to demultiplex reads and collapse the reads into UMI consensus sequences, and MiXCR was used for V(D)J alignment. Clonotypes responding to the vaccine were identified with edgeR on replicate PBMC samples, with the criteria of FDR below 0.01 and a log2 fold change above 5 up to day 15. Each bulk clonotype received a CD4 or CD8 identity based on whether the sequenced CD4 or CD8 repertoire contained that clonotype at higher abundance. The public reads were run again by TCRdb, first through fastp at Q25 and then through MiXCR, and only productive beta chains were kept. Each entry is one CDR3 protein sequence, shown with its most common DNA and genes. The V and J calls follow TCRdb's processing rather than the paper's. The sample contains 300,000 to 400,000 distinct CDR3 sequences, around 12% of them found a single time. The ten largest clones capture about 3% of the sample.

Explained via the paper, the treatment or condition label denotes: live attenuated yellow fever vaccine strain. A standard Ficoll-Paque protocol was used to isolate PBMCs from peripheral blood. CD4 and CD8 T-cell fractions were isolated with Dynabeads CD4 and CD8 positive selection kits. RNA was extracted with TriZol from bulk PBMCs, CD4 and CD8 fractions, and dextramer-positive and dextramer-negative fractions. Overall results and qualifications from the work: A small fraction of clonotypes appeared in both the CD4 and CD8 compartments, likely as a result of convergent recombination. The secondary T-cell response was weaker than the primary response but faster, peaking on day 5 instead of day 15. Only a couple of donors were included in the study, so the extent to which the findings can be generalized is limited. FACS-sorted repertoires could contain abundant contaminating clonotypes from the bulk population, so computational filtering was required. Most clones expanded after primary vaccination were re-detected after the booster (almost 98% of CD4 and more than 70% of CD8), suggesting broad memory maintenance.

The CDR3, cysteine through phenylalanine, is 15 amino acids long. Of all the DNA, just the CDR3 is kept, 45 bases in frame from base 1. As encoded in the germline V gene (reference sequence), CDR1 is SSHAT while CDR2 is FNYEAQ. The V gene is TRBV7-7 and the J gene is TRBJ2-5, with 9 bases matching TRBD2. The starting material was CD4+ T cells sorted from PBMCs, obtained 15 days after the yellow fever booster vaccination. The sequence was obtained from a man aged 18 to 30 who received the YFV17D yellow fever vaccine. The encoded CDR3 is CASSLNGGGEETQYF. The DNA is TGTGCTAGCAGCTTGAACGGCGGGGGGGAGGAGACCCAGTACTTC.